This T cell receptor beta chain was obtained from a study of T cell clonotyping in hematopoietic cell transplantation. General study results and limits: At the given depth, recipient repertoires were over 95% de novo clonotypes.

A remark on this clone: The antigen remains undetermined.

The CDR3 contains 15 residues. CDR1 and CDR2 from the germline V gene are SGHNT and YENEEA. V shed 0 bases and J shed 2 bases, with 9 bases lying between them. Assay: immunoSEQ multiplex PCR; the TCRdb copy retains only in-frame clones and omits some. The sample lists 25,000 to 30,000 clones, roughly 84% occurring once. Noted time point: recipient sample about 28 days before transplant, after cytoreduction. The clonotype was recovered from a man aged 40-55 years with acute myeloid leukemia. Some clones in this sample may be carry-over from other donors' samples. The chain links TRBV11-3 to TRBJ2-3; D gene ambiguous. Sequencing was performed on peripheral blood mononuclear cells, taken before stem cell transplant. CDR3 sequence reads: CASSLDRAPTDTQYF. In DNA, the CDR3 is TGTGCCAGCAGCTTAGATCGGGCCCCCACAGATACGCAGTATTTT.